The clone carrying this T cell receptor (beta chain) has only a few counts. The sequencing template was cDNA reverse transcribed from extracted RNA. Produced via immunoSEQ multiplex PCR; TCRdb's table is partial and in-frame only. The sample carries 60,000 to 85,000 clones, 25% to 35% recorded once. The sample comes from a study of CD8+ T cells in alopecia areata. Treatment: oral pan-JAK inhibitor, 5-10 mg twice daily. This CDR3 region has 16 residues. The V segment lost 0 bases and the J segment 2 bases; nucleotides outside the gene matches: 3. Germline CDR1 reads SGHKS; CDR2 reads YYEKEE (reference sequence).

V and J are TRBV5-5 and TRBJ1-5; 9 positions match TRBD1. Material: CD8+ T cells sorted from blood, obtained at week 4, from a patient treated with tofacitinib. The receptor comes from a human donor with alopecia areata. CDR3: CASSLGDREGNQPQHF. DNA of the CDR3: TGTGCCAGCAGCTTGGGGGACAGGGAGGGCAATCAGCCCCAGCATTTT.